Below, 14 T cell receptor beta chains from the same sample are listed, as sequenced in a study of tumor-infiltrating lymphocytes in oesophageal squamous cell carcinoma. TCRdb analysed the PCR reads with MiXCR anew, one entry per CDR3 protein. The sample lists over 10,000 distinct CDR3 sequences; about 54% were seen once. The sample taken for sequencing was esophageal tumor tissue. The receptors shown here come from a male donor with esophageal squamous cell carcinoma.

A word on this clonotype: A read error may produce the germline difference seen at one junction end. This rearrangement joins TRBV7-6 to TRBJ2-5; 10 bases are shared with TRBD1. The tail of the sequence fits TRBJ2-1 better, so the J call may be wrong. Per germline, CDR1 SGHVS and CDR2 FNYEAQ. CDR3 length equals 14 residues. The CDR3 nucleotides read TGTGCCAACAGCACGGGACAGGGGTACAATGAGCAGTTCTTC. As protein: CANSTGQGYNEQFF.

At least ten counts were recorded for this clonotype. In DNA, the CDR3 is TGTGCCAGCAGACCCAGCGGGGGCTCCTACGAGCAGTACTTC. Encoded protein: CASRPSGGSYEQYF. This rearrangement joins TRBV7-3 to TRBJ2-7; 8 bases align to TRBD2. The length of the CDR3 is 14 residues. Germline CDR1 and CDR2: SGHTA and FQGTGA. V shed 6 bases and J 0 bases; nucleotides not matched to a gene: 4.

CDR3 sequence reads: CASSLAKGENTGYTF. DNA for the CDR3: TGTGCCAGCAGCTTAGCGAAGGGCGAAAACACGGGCTACACCTTC. The chain is built from TRBV7-8 and TRBJ2-1; no definite D call. With the DNA end fitting TRBJ1-2 better, the J assignment may be wrong. The CDR3 covers 15 residues. Germline CDR1 SGHVS, CDR2 FQNEAQ.

CDR3 region: CASSFQLPKGGGTEAFF. The CDR3 coding sequence is TGTGCCAGCAGCTTTCAACTCCCTAAGGGAGGAGGAACTGAAGCTTTCTTT. The gene calls are TRBV7-2 and TRBJ1-1, with D uncertain. Germline V lookup: CDR1 SGHTA, CDR2 FQGNSA. With 3 bases removed from V and 5 bases from J, the gap between germline ends came to 22 bases. This CDR3 is 17 amino acids long.

The rearrangement links TRBV7-4 to TRBJ2-1; perhaps TRBD2 as D (6 bases). Germline CDR1 SGHVT, CDR2 SQSDAQ. Trimming took off 5 bases at V and 1 base at J, with 9 bases between the two ends. This CDR3 has 14 residues. CDR3 nucleotides: TGTGCCAGCAGCGGGGACTTGTCCTACAATGAGCAGTTCTTC. Encoded protein: CASSGDLSYNEQFF.

This clonotype was counted a few times. This chain uses TRBV7-2 with TRBJ2-7, with a possible D match to TRBD1 (6 bases). The tail of the sequence fits TRBJ2-1 better, so the J call may be wrong. CDR1 SGHTA and CDR2 FQGNSA come from the germline V gene. The CDR3 runs 14 residues. The CDR3 nucleotides read TGTGCCAGCAGCTTACATACCGGGACAAATGAGCAGTTCTTC. It translates to CASSLHTGTNEQFF.

The table lists this clonotype with many counts. The chain links TRBV4-2 to TRBJ2-5, with D maybe TRBD2 (6 bases). The germline V gene has CDR1 LGHNA and CDR2 YNFKEQ. Trimming took off 0 bases at V and 5 bases at J, with 13 bases between the two ends. CDR3 size: 15 residues. CDR3: CASSQESGPWETQYF. CDR3 nucleotide sequence: TGTGCCAGCAGCCAAGAAAGCGGGCCCTGGGAGACCCAGTACTTC.

The chain combines TRBV7-8 with TRBJ2-1; weak D call: TRBD1 (5 bases). Gene TRBJ2-7 matches the end of the DNA better, so the J call may be wrong. From germline, CDR1 is SGHVS and CDR2 FQNEAQ. The CDR3 spans 15 residues. CDR3 in amino acids: CASSLMGPSYNEQYF. The CDR3 coding sequence is TGTGCCAGCAGCTTAATGGGGCCGTCCTACAATGAGCAGTACTTC.

This clonotype appeared many times. J is TRBJ2-3 and V is TRBV12-3 or TRBV12-4; 7 nucleotides line up with TRBD2. The CDR3 loop spans 15 amino acids. V lost 3 bases, J lost 0 bases, and 3 bases stayed unmatched. The CDR3 reads CASSFGGFSTDTQYF. As DNA, the CDR3 is TGTGCCAGCAGTTTCGGGGGGTTTAGCACAGATACGCAGTATTTT.

This clonotype was seen just once. The chain uses TRBV7-3 and TRBJ2-7; possibly TRBD2 for D (5 bases). TRBJ2-1 explains the end of the DNA better; the J call may be wrong. The CDR3 has 14 amino acids. Germline CDR1 SGHTA, CDR2 FQGTGA. CDR3 DNA sequence: TGTGCCAGCAGCTTAATGGGAGAAGGGAATGAGCAGTTCTTC. As protein: CASSLMGEGNEQFF.

As for this clonotype: The conserved final phenylalanine or tryptophan is absent from the CDR3, which likely points to a read error. Because the CDR3's place on the DNA is in doubt, the DNA is left out and the CDR3 is given as listed by TCRdb. The CDR3 loop is CASSLGGGAPTSSTSGQ. V gene TRBV7-6 combines with J gene TRBJ1-1; TRBD1 is the table's D call and was not checked against the DNA. Germline V CDR1 and CDR2: SGHVS, FNYEAQ. The CDR3 spans 17 residues, counting both ends.

This clonotype is categorized as medium-sized (0.01 to 0.1%). J is TRBJ1-4 and V is TRBV6-1, with D perhaps matching TRBD1 (5 bases). The CDR3 is 13 residues long. Germline-derived CDR1 and CDR2 are MNHNS and SASEGT. Trimming cost V 8 bases and J 6 bases, with 13 bases left between them. This CDR3 is CASSRGEDEKLFF. In DNA, the CDR3 is TGTGCCAGCTCCCGGGGGGAAGATGAAAAACTGTTTTTT.

Only a few counts were recorded for this clonotype. The V gene is TRBV7-8, the J gene TRBJ2-1, with 7 bases aligning to TRBD2. This CDR3 has 15 amino acids. Germline V gene data show CDR1 as SGHVS and CDR2 as FQNEAQ. J was trimmed by 2 bases and V by 3 bases; bases with no gene match: 4. CDR3 nucleotides: TGTGCCAGCAGCTTCCAGCGGGGTACCTACAATGAGCAGTTCTTC. Translating it yields CASSFQRGTYNEQFF.

The DNA for the CDR3 is TGTGCCAGCAGCTTGACAACCGGGGAGCTGTTTTTT. Amino acid sequence: CASSLTTGELFF. The rearrangement links TRBV7-2 to TRBJ2-2; D unresolved. The CDR3 covers 12 residues. CDR1 is SGHTA and CDR2 is FQGNSA in the germline V gene. V was cut by 3 bases and J by 5 bases, with 4 bases left in between.